Detailed here is one TCR beta chain. This sample was included in a study of shared clonotypes between healthy human individuals. In germline, CDR1 is MDHEN, CDR2 SYDVKM. The junction had 7 bases not matched to a gene; V was cut back by 2 bases and J by 0 bases. The CDR3 totals 16 residues. Here immunoSEQ multiplex PCR was the method, and the copy in TCRdb shows in-frame clones only, minus some. The sample has about 2 million clones; roughly 94% are singletons. This receptor was obtained from a man between 18 and 35 years old in good health. The specimen was naive CD4+ T cells sorted from blood. Specified subset: CD45RA+ positively selected. This chain connects TRBV28 to TRBJ2-7, with 7 bases aligning to TRBD1. CDR3 bases: TGTGCCAGCAGTTTAGCCCTTGGGGACAGCTCCTACGAGCAGTACTTC. Protein: CASSLALGDSSYEQYF.